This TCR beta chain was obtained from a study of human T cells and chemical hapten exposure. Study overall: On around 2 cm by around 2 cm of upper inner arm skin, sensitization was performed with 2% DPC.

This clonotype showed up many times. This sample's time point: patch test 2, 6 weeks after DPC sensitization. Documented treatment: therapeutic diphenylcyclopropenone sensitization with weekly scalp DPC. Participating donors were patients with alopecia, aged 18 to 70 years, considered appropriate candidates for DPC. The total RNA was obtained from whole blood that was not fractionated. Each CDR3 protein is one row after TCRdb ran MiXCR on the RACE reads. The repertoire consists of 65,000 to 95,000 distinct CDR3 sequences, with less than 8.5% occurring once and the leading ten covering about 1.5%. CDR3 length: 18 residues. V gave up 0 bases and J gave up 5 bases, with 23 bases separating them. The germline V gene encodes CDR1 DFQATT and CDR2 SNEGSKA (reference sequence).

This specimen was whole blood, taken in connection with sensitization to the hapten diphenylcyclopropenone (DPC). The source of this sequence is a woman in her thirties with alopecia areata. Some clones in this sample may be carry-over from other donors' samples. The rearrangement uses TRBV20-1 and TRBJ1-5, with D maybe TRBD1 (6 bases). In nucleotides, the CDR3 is TGCAGTGCTAGAGAGCCGGGGTTACGGACAGCGCTCGATCAGCCCCAGCATTTT. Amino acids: CSAREPGLRTALDQPQHF.